These T cell receptor beta chains were read from a single sample in a study of regulatory T cells in long-lasting Graves disease. TCRdb processed the multiplex PCR reads anew with MiXCR; each CDR3 protein has one entry. The table includes 390,000 or so distinct CDR3 sequences, approximately 25% detected once. This sample comprised peripheral blood mononuclear cells (PBMCs), obtained when the disease was refractory, from a patient treated with antithyroid drugs. These receptors were collected from a woman aged 40 to 50 with Graves disease. CDR3s include the opening cysteine and the closing phenylalanine or tryptophan. A D gene is named only where the DNA matches it firmly. For some rows the clone size is stated as once, few or many, or as a class when expanded; others skip it.

many | TRBJ1-6 | NA | TRBV28 | TGTGCCGGGAGGAGGTCCTATAATTCACCCCTCCACTTT | CAGRRSYNSPLHF
many | TRBJ2-5 | NA | TRBV2 | TGTGCCAGCAGTGGGGGGCTCATCCAAGAGACCCAGTACTTC | CASSGGLIQETQYF
many | TRBJ1-5 | NA | TRBV2 | TGTGCCAGCAGGGTCGAGAAAATTAGCAATCAGCCCCAGCATTTT | CASRVEKISNQPQHF
many | TRBJ2-7 | NA | TRBV28 | TGTGCCAGCAGCCTCCCGGACATTTCCTACGAGCAGTACTTC | CASSLPDISYEQYF
NA | TRBJ1-6 | NA | TRBV5-1 | TGCGCCAGCAGCTTGGGAGCAGGGGTAGCTTCACCCCTCCACTTT | CASSLGAGVASPLHF
many | TRBJ1-2 | NA | TRBV15 | TGTGCCACCAGCAGAGAATATGGGGGCGCTGGTAACTATGGCTACACCTTC | CATSREYGGAGNYGYTF
few | TRBJ2-1 | NA | TRBV28 | TGTGCCAGCAGTATTAGTTGGGGCCGGGATGAGCAGTTCTTC | CASSISWGRDEQFF
many | TRBJ1-2 | TRBD1 | TRBV29-1 | TGCAGCGTTGCAACCGGGACAGGGGGCTATGGCTACACCTTC | CSVATGTGGYGYTF
once | TRBJ1-1 | NA | TRBV9 | TGTGCCAGCAGCGTTAAGGGGAACACTGAAGCTTTCTTT | CASSVKGNTEAFF
NA | TRBJ1-4 | TRBD1 | TRBV5-8 | TGTGCCACCAGGGACAGGGGACACGAAAAACTGTTTTTT | CATRDRGHEKLFF
many | TRBJ2-2 | NA | TRBV11-2 | TGTGCCAGCAGCTACGGACTTATAAACACCGGGGAGCTGTTTTTT | CASSYGLINTGELFF
few | TRBJ2-2 | TRBD2 | TRBV27 | TGTGCCAGCAGTTTACTCCCTAGCGGTGACACCGGGGAGCTGTTTTTT | CASSLLPSGDTGELFF
many | TRBJ1-1 | NA | TRBV6-1 | TGTGCCACCAGGACAGCGAACACTGAAGCTTTCTTT | CATRTANTEAFF
few | TRBJ1-1 | NA | TRBV29-1 | TGCAGCGTTGAAGTTATTGGAGGGGAGAACACTGAAGCTTTCTTT | CSVEVIGGENTEAFF
many | TRBJ1-1 | NA | TRBV29-1 | TGCAGCGTTGACCTTCTCGGCACTGAAGCTTTCTTT | CSVDLLGTEAFF
few | TRBJ2-3 | TRBD2 | TRBV28 | TGTGCCGCGCGTATTGGCGGGAGATCAGATAGCACAGATACGCAGTATTTT | CAARIGGRSDSTDTQYF
NA | TRBJ2-5 | NA | TRBV10-3 | TGTGCCATCAGTGAAGTTGGTGAGACCCAGTACTTC | CAISEVGETQYF
many | TRBJ2-7 | NA | TRBV28 | TGTGCCAGCAGTTTACCTGTGGGTCCGTGTTGCTACGAGCAGTACTTC | CASSLPVGPCCYEQYF
few | TRBJ2-7 | NA | TRBV7-9 | TGTGCCAGCAGCTCCGAGGACTACGAGCAGTACTTC | CASSSEDYEQYF
NA | TRBJ1-3 | NA | TRBV6-1 | TGTGCCAGCAGTCCGCCAGAGTGGGGGATCTTTGGAAACACCATATATTTT | CASSPPEWGIFGNTIYF
many | TRBJ1-6 | NA | TRBV28 | TGTGCCAGCAGTTTATTTACTGGGACACCTAATAATTCACCCCTCCACTTT | CASSLFTGTPNNSPLHF
NA | TRBJ2-7 | NA | TRBV18 | TGTGCCAGCTCACCATCCGGGACACGAGGAGGATGGGAGCAGTACTTC | CASSPSGTRGGWEQYF
NA | TRBJ2-7 | TRBD2 | TRBV11-2 | TGTGCCAGCCGACCAGGATTTAGGAGCGGGAGGAAAGGCTACGAGCAGTACTTC | CASRPGFRSGRKGYEQYF
many | TRBJ1-5 | NA | TRBV12-3/TRBV12-4 | TGTGCCAGCAGTTTTATTCTACTTGGCAATCAGCCCCAGCATTTT | CASSFILLGNQPQHF
few | TRBJ2-5 | NA | TRBV5-6 | TGTGCCAGCAGCTTGGCCACCGGCAGGGCGAGGAAGACCCAGTACTTC | CASSLATGRARKTQYF
NA | TRBJ1-4 | NA | TRBV7-9 | TGTGCCAGCAGCCCGGGGGCAGCAGGGTTGCCAAAACTGTTTTTT | CASSPGAAGLPKLFF
once | TRBJ1-1 | NA | TRBV7-9 | TGTGCCAGCAGCTCATCAATCATCCGGAACACTGAAGCTTTCTTT | CASSSSIIRNTEAFF
NA | TRBJ2-1 | NA | TRBV11-3 | TGTGCCAGCAGCTTAAACGGACAGATTCCCTACAATGAGCAGTTCTTC | CASSLNGQIPYNEQFF
many | TRBJ2-7 | NA | TRBV10-3 | TGTGCCATCAGTGGCGGCGGGGGCAGCTCCTACGAGCAGTACTTC | CAISGGGGSSYEQYF
NA | TRBJ2-1 | TRBD2 | TRBV15 | TGTGCCACCACCAGGAGTCGAGGGAGGGCCGTTGAGCAGTTCTTC | CATTRSRGRAVEQFF
NA | TRBJ2-1 | TRBD1 | TRBV7-9 | TGTGCCAGCAGCCGAGACAGGGCCACTGAGCAGTTCTTC | CASSRDRATEQFF
NA | TRBJ2-7 | NA | TRBV20-1 | TGCAGTGCTCCCTTCAGAAACTACCTTACCTACGAGCAGTACTTC | CSAPFRNYLTYEQYF
many | TRBJ1-2 | NA | TRBV2 | TGTGCCAGCAGGTCGGGGAACTATGGCTACACCTTC | CASRSGNYGYTF
few | TRBJ1-1 | TRBD1 | TRBV28 | TGTGCCAGCAGTTTCATCGACAGGGGCAGTGAAGCTTTCTTT | CASSFIDRGSEAFF
NA | TRBJ2-2 | NA | TRBV7-9 | TGTGCCACCGCGACCGGAACCGGGGAGCTGTTTTTT | CATATGTGELFF
many | TRBJ2-7 | TRBD2 | TRBV28 | TGTGCCAGCGGAACTAGCGGGACAGCCCCCTACGAGCAGTACTTC | CASGTSGTAPYEQYF
few | TRBJ1-2 | NA | TRBV3-1 | TGTGCCAGCAGCCAAGTCGACAGGCTGAACTATGGCTACACCTTC | CASSQVDRLNYGYTF
NA | TRBJ2-1 | TRBD2 | TRBV24-1 | TGTGCCACCAATTCCGGGACTAGCGGGAGGAGGGTAAATGAGCAGTTCTTC | CATNSGTSGRRVNEQFF
NA | TRBJ2-7 | TRBD2 | TRBV28 | TGTGCCAGCAGCCAAGCCGCTAGCGGGAGGTCGGGGCAGTACTTC | CASSQAASGRSGQYF
NA | TRBJ1-6 | TRBD1 | TRBV10-3 | TGTGCCATCAGTGAGGGGACAGGCCTTAATTCACCCCTCCACTTT | CAISEGTGLNSPLHF
once | TRBJ1-1 | NA | TRBV18 | TGTGCCAGCTCACCGAAGGACCTCATGAACACTGAAGCTTTCTTT | CASSPKDLMNTEAFF
NA | TRBJ1-2 | NA | TRBV11-2 | TGTGCCAGCAGCTTAGGAGGGGCTGGCTACACCTTC | CASSLGGAGYTF
many | TRBJ2-7 | TRBD2 | TRBV27 | TGTGCCAGCAGTTTAGCAGCTAGCGGGGGACACTACGAGCAGTACTTC | CASSLAASGGHYEQYF
many | TRBJ1-1 | NA | TRBV7-3 | TGTGCCAGCAGCTTACGGGGTTACATGAACACTGAAGCTTTCTTT | CASSLRGYMNTEAFF
many | TRBJ1-2 | NA | TRBV7-2 | TGTGCCAGCAGCCTCTCTCCGGCCAGGGTGGGCGGCTACACCTTC | CASSLSPARVGGYTF
few | TRBJ1-3 | NA | TRBV20-1 | TGCAGTGCTAGTGCGGGCCGCATCTCTGGAAACACCATATATTTT | CSASAGRISGNTIYF
many | TRBJ1-2 | NA | TRBV6-9 | TGTGCCAGCAGTTACCGAACCCTCCGGGGCTACACCTTC | CASSYRTLRGYTF
NA | TRBJ2-7 | TRBD2 | TRBV20-1 | TGCAGTGCTACCCTGGGGGGGAAGCAGTACTTC | CSATLGGKQYF
few | TRBJ2-7 | TRBD1 | TRBV5-6 | TGTGCCAGCAGCTCACGCCCCCTCTCCGGGACAGGTATTCCCTACGAGCAGTACTTC | CASSSRPLSGTGIPYEQYF
NA | TRBJ2-5 | NA | TRBV30 | TGTGCCTGGAGTGTACATCGAGAGACCCAGTACTTC | CAWSVHRETQYF
NA | TRBJ2-7 | TRBD1 | TRBV5-1 | TGCGCCAGCGACCCCGGACAGGGCTTCTCCTACGAGCAGTACTTC | CASDPGQGFSYEQYF
few | TRBJ2-7 | TRBD2 | TRBV4-2 | TGTGCCAGCAGCCACGCCGAACTAGCGGGAGGGCTCGAGCAGTACTTC | CASSHAELAGGLEQYF
few | TRBJ2-7 | NA | TRBV5-1 | TGCGCCAGCAGAAGGGGATTTGATGCGGAAACCTACGAGCAGTACTTC | CASRRGFDAETYEQYF
NA | TRBJ1-5 | NA | TRBV27 | TGTGCCAGCAGTTTAAGGGGGGGGCTTGGAGAGCCCCAGCATTTT | CASSLRGGLGEPQHF
many | TRBJ1-1 | NA | TRBV7-2 | TGTGCCAGCAGCTTTATGAGAATAACTGAAGCTTTCTTT | CASSFMRITEAFF
NA | TRBJ2-3 | NA | TRBV28 | TGTGCCAGCAGTTATAGCGGACGCACGCGTACGCAGTATTTT | CASSYSGRTRTQYF
many | TRBJ2-7 | TRBD2 | TRBV28 | TGTGCCAGCAGTACCTATGCTAGCGGGAGAACCTACGAGCAGTACTTC | CASSTYASGRTYEQYF